This TCR beta chain was observed in a study of shared clonotypes between healthy human individuals. Sequenced by immunoSEQ multiplex PCR; TCRdb stores in-frame clones only, minus some. The data hold about 2.4 million clones, with over 85% observed a single time. CDR3 size: 16 residues. Deletions cut 7 bases from V and 1 base from J, with 19 bases between. Germline CDR1 reads SNHLY; CDR2 reads FYNNEI. Whole-study findings and limits: Approximately 5% was the fraction of naive CD4 clonotypes found shared across several donors.

Worth noting for this clone: Its antigen is unidentified.

This sequence joins TRBV2 and TRBJ1-1; D call uncertain. Sequencing was performed on naive CD4+ T cells from PBMCs. Documented subset: CD45RA+ positively selected. The TCR originated in a man between 18 and 29 years old in good health. Some clones in this sample may be carry-over from other donors' samples. The CDR3 DNA reads as TGTGCCAGCAATCTGAGGTCCCCATCCCAGAACACTGAAGCTTTCTTT. This translates into CASNLRSPSQNTEAFF.